One and the same sample provided the 19 T cell receptor beta chains below, sequenced in a study of T-cell memory formation after mild COVID-19. TCRdb reanalysed the 5' RACE reads using MiXCR and keeps one entry per CDR3 protein. The sample has hundreds of thousands of distinct CDR3 sequences, approximately 13% seen once. Material for sequencing was PBMCs or a T cell subset sorted from them (not recorded which). The origin of the receptors is a man aged 18 to 35 who had mild COVID-19 (a few samples of this study predate the infection). Cell type and time point are not known.

V usage is TRBV2 and J usage is TRBJ2-1; perhaps D is TRBD1 or TRBD2 (5 bases each). This CDR3 has 14 residues. V was trimmed by 7 bases and J by 3 bases, leaving 13 bases between them. CDR1 SNHLY and CDR2 FYNNEI come from the germline V gene. This CDR3 is CASTLLGVYNEQFF. CDR3 DNA: TGTGCCAGCACCCTGTTGGGGGTCTACAATGAGCAGTTCTTC.

The gene calls are TRBV5-1 and TRBJ2-5; D could derive from TRBD1 or TRBD2 (5 bases each). CDR3 length equals 11 residues. The V gene's germline CDR1 is SGHRS and CDR2 YFSETQ. V was cut by 6 bases and J by 5 bases, with 8 bases left in between. CDR3 coding DNA: TGCGCCAGCACCTGGGGGGAGACCCAGTACTTC. Protein: CASTWGETQYF.

Only a few counts were recorded for this clonotype. V gene TRBV15 combines with J gene TRBJ2-1; TRBD1 matches at 10 bases. The CDR3 has 15 residues. Trimming cost V 3 bases and J 2 bases; bases outside gene matches: 1. Germline V lookup: CDR1 LNHNV, CDR2 YYDKDF (reference sequence). The CDR3, as DNA: TGTGCCACCAGCAGGGACAGGGGGACCTACAATGAGCAGTTCTTC. Its translation is CATSRDRGTYNEQFF.

This clonotype was observed many times. This rearrangement joins TRBV2 to TRBJ2-7; 8 bases agree with TRBD1. V was clipped by 5 bases and J by 6 bases; unmatched bases: 9. The CDR3 has 14 amino acids. CDR1 and CDR2 from the germline V gene are SNHLY and FYNNEI. The DNA for the CDR3 is TGTGCCAGCAGTACCCGACAGGGGTATGGCGAGCAGTACTTC. It is translated as CASSTRQGYGEQYF.

The J gene is TRBJ2-7, the V gene TRBV19; 9 nucleotides align to TRBD2. With 9 bases clipped from V and 3 bases from J, the junction kept 9 bases outside the gene matches. The CDR3 contains 14 residues. Germline V gene lookup returns CDR1 LNHDA and CDR2 SQIVND (reference sequence). CDR3 sequence (DNA): TGTGCCAGCAAAATAGCGGGGGCAGACTACGAGCAGTACTTC. It is translated as CASKIAGADYEQYF.

The gene calls are TRBV12-3 or TRBV12-4 and TRBJ2-3; 8 bases agree with TRBD2. The CDR3 loop spans 17 amino acids. Unmatched junction bases numbered 15, after V lost 7 bases and J lost 3 bases. The CDR3 loop is CASTVIAAGALTDTQYF. The CDR3 DNA follows: TGTGCCAGCACGGTGATTGCAGCGGGGGCCCTGACAGATACGCAGTATTTT.

This clonotype was detected only once. This chain links TRBV19 with TRBJ2-5; D may be TRBD1 or TRBD2 (5 bases each). Looked up from germline, CDR1 is LNHDA and CDR2 is SQIVND (reference sequence). CDR3 size: 14 residues. Trimming took 5 bases from V and 4 from J, leaving 14 bases between them. Written as DNA, the CDR3 is TGTGCCAGTAGTCCGAGGGGTGGATCAGAGACCCAGTACTTC. As protein: CASSPRGGSETQYF. The full variable domain, rest sourced from reference TRBV19 and TRBJ2-5, is DGGITQSPKYLFRKEGQNVTLSCEQNLNHDAMYWYRQDPGQGLRLIYYSQIVNDFQKGDIAEGYSVSREKKESFPLTVTSAQKNPTAFYLCASSPRGGSETQYFGPGTRLLVL.

This clonotype showed up just a few times. The gene calls are TRBV19 and TRBJ1-1, with a possible D match to TRBD1 (6 bases). The V gene's germline CDR1 is LNHDA and CDR2 SQIVND (reference sequence). The V end lost 7 bases, the J end lost 6 bases, and 18 bases lay between the germline ends. CDR3 size: 14 residues. This chain's CDR3 is CASTGTGYWAEAFF. The CDR3 DNA reads as TGTGCCAGTACCGGAACAGGGTATTGGGCTGAAGCTTTCTTT.

The V gene is TRBV9, the J gene TRBJ1-1, with TRBD1 matching over 10 bases. V lost 3 bases, J lost 1 base, and 6 bases stayed unmatched. This CDR3 has 16 amino acids. CDR1 and CDR2 from the germline V gene are SGDLS and YYNGEE. The CDR3 loop is CASSAGQGLGNTEAFF. The CDR3 region has the DNA TGTGCCAGCAGCGCGGGACAGGGGCTAGGGAACACTGAAGCTTTCTTT.

This clonotype has just a few counts. The chain has TRBV20-1 and TRBJ2-1; D not certain. The V end was cut by 3 bases, the J end by 6 bases, with 6 bases between. Germline lookup yields CDR1 DFQATT and CDR2 SNEGSKA (reference sequence). The CDR3 extends over 11 amino acids. CDR3 loop: CSARLVNEQFF. CDR3 DNA sequence: TGCAGTGCTAGGTTGGTCAATGAGCAGTTCTTC.

The CDR3 loop is CASSHGPLANEQFF. The CDR3 DNA is TGTGCCAGCAGCCATGGCCCCCTGGCCAATGAGCAGTTCTTC. The rearrangement joins TRBV7-9 to TRBJ2-1; D is unclear. This CDR3 spans 14 amino acids. Germline lookup yields CDR1 SEHNR and CDR2 FQNEAQ (reference sequence). The ends were cut back, 5 bases at V and 6 bases at J, with 14 bases in the middle.

This clonotype was picked up many times. V is TRBV5-1 and J is TRBJ2-7, with 7 bases fitting TRBD1. CDR3 length equals 15 residues. Trimming cost V 3 bases and J 2 bases; bases outside gene matches: 8. CDR1 SGHRS and CDR2 YFSETQ come from the germline V gene. This CDR3 is CASSSRQGSTYEQYF. CDR3 in DNA: TGCGCCAGCAGCTCAAGACAGGGCTCAACCTACGAGCAGTACTTC.

This clonotype was seen ten or more times. The chain uses TRBV9 and TRBJ2-3; TRBD1 or TRBD2 may be the D gene (7 bases each). The germline CDR1 and CDR2 sequences are SGDLS and YYNGEE. This CDR3 contains 14 residues. Between the trimmed V and J ends, which lost 6 bases and 5 bases, there was a span of 16 bases. The CDR3 DNA follows: TGTGCCAGCACCAGGGGGGGATCGGGAGATACGCAGTATTTT. Its translation: CASTRGGSGDTQYF.

This clonotype has only a few counts. The chain combines TRBV25-1 with TRBJ2-1, with 11 positions matching TRBD2. The germline gives CDR1 MGHDK, CDR2 SYGVNS. This CDR3 is 14 amino acids long. J lost 9 bases, V lost 6 bases, and 7 bases had no gene match. CDR3 region: CASSLAGGRVEQFF. The CDR3 nucleotides read TGTGCCAGCAGCTTAGCGGGGGGGCGGGTTGAGCAGTTCTTC. Full variable domain (rest looked up from reference TRBV25-1 and TRBJ2-1): EADIYQTPRYLVIGTGKKITLECSQTMGHDKMYWYQQDPGMELHLIHYSYGVNSTEKGDLSSESTVSRIRTEHFPLTLESARPSHTSQYLCASSLAGGRVEQFFGPGTRLTVL.

The J gene is TRBJ2-5, the V gene TRBV7-9; D tentatively fits TRBD1 or TRBD2 (5 bases each). Germline-derived CDR1 and CDR2 are SEHNR and FQNEAQ (reference sequence). Trimming took 5 bases from V and 5 from J, leaving 21 bases between them. The CDR3 loop spans 16 amino acids. CDR3 in DNA: TGTGCCAGCAGCCCCACGGCGGGTTGGGGCTCGGAGACCCAGTACTTC. Translating gives CASSPTAGWGSETQYF.

This clonotype was seen ten or more times. The chain couples TRBV28 to TRBJ2-1; TRBD2 matches at 11 bases. The CDR3 is 16 residues long. With V trimmed by 2 bases and J by 8 bases, 8 bases remained unmatched. Germline CDR1 MDHEN, CDR2 SYDVKM. CDR3 loop: CASSLGLAGGPDEQFF. CDR3 bases: TGTGCCAGCAGTTTAGGCTTAGCGGGGGGGCCCGATGAGCAGTTCTTC.

This chain's CDR3 is CATSDPGTTDTQYF. CDR3 nucleotides: TGTGCCACCAGTGATCCGGGAACCACAGATACGCAGTATTTT. The V call is TRBV24-1, the J call TRBJ2-3; a weak D match, TRBD2 (5 bases). V was pared by 3 bases and J by 2 bases, with 8 bases between. The CDR3 runs 14 residues. The germline CDR1 and CDR2 sequences are KGHDR and SFDVKD.

J is TRBJ2-5 and V is TRBV20-1; D remains ambiguous. Trimming left V 3 bases short and J 0 bases short, with 14 bases between. The germline CDR1 and CDR2 sequences are DFQATT and SNEGSKA (reference sequence). This CDR3 contains 15 residues. As DNA, the CDR3 is TGCAGTGCTAGTATGTACCGTAGGTACCAAGAGACCCAGTACTTC. Protein sequence: CSASMYRRYQETQYF.

The chain links TRBV6-5 to TRBJ1-2; TRBD1 matches 9 bases. Germline values: CDR1 MNHEY, CDR2 SVGAGI. CDR3 length: 12 residues. J gave up 4 bases and V 6 bases, and 0 bases lay outside the gene matches. The CDR3 DNA reads as TGTGCCAGCAGGGGACAGGGCTATGGCTACACCTTC. This gives the protein CASRGQGYGYTF.